Sequencing of this T cell receptor beta chain was carried out in a study of T cells in Graves' hyperthyroidism and ophthalmopathy (dated by TCRdb to between 2018 and 2020). About the study as a whole: Peripheral blood samples were taken at initial diagnosis, before any treatment was given. To identify distinguishing TCR V-J signatures, a discovery cohort of about 95 patients was used, comprising 43 with Graves' ophthalmopathy and approximately 57 with stable Graves' hyperthyroidism. Whether ophthalmopathy could be predicted prospectively was tested in an independent validation cohort made up of 18 hyperthyroidism patients plus 17 patients who later progressed to ophthalmopathy. The 100 or so discovery patients were randomly divided into training and test sets at a 7:3 ratio. In addition, the study compared T-cell repertoires in thyroid tissue and in blood from a handful of Graves' hyperthyroidism patients. After blood sampling, hyperthyroidism patients were treated with methimazole at a starting dose of 30 mg daily, and ophthalmopathy patients were treated with high-dose intravenous methylprednisolone. The paper reports TCR Vbeta CDR3 sequencing of 140 or so peripheral blood samples: 40 or so ophthalmopathy, approximately 74 hyperthyroidism and 17 progressor patients.

Overall study results and their limits: Most expanded thyroid clonotypes (frequency above 0.001) were also found in blood, which suggests that blood repertoires may mirror thyroid immune responses. In validation, the model predicted progression to ophthalmopathy a median of roughly 6.1 months before onset, with about 67% sensitivity and more than 72% specificity. Ophthalmopathy was separated from stable hyperthyroidism by a 13 V-J signature model, with over 85% sensitivity and around 81% specificity obtained in cross-validation and 80%/75% obtained in testing. No statistical method was used to set the sample size in advance, and investigators knew the group allocation.

Stable Graves' hyperthyroidism was defined as the absence of progression to ophthalmopathy over 18 months of follow-up. Hyperthyroidism patients were newly diagnosed, with disease duration under 2 months, and aged 18 to 65 years. Patients with uncontrolled infections, other autoimmune diseases, pregnancy or lactation were excluded. Diagnoses were established on the basis of clinical symptoms, serum thyroxine and TRAb, thyroid ultrasound, and orbital computed tomography. PBMCs were separated from approximately 9.9 ml of fresh peripheral blood using Ficoll-Paque density gradient centrifugation. Trizol reagent was used to extract total RNA, and RNA quality was then checked on an Agilent 2100 Bioanalyzer. The TCR beta CDR3 regions were amplified from the RNA transcripts. For the first round of RT-PCR on the TCR CDR3, the HTBI primer set was used together with the Qiagen OneStep RT-PCR kit. A second multiplex PCR round built the libraries, followed by size selection and purification. The libraries were sequenced on an Illumina HiSeq2000 using paired-end 100 bp reads. The paper's data handling went like this. SOAPnuke was used to process the raw data, with reads discarded if the reads contained adapters or uncalled bases, had a mean Phred below 15, or lacked an exact constant-primer or identifier match. COPE v1.2.5 was used to merge the high-quality paired reads, and each unique nucleotide sequence was defined as a clonotype. MiTCR v1.1 was used to align clonotypes to the IMGT TRBV, TRBD and TRBJ reference segments. The analysis was restricted to V-J combinations with a frequency above 0.0001, which together covered around 99% of the repertoires. The TCS score was defined as the ratio of F50 (clonal expansion) to E x V (chaos), calculated using BLOSUM62-based TCRdist between CDR3 peptides within each V-J. Welch's t-statistics and random forest reduced around 520 V-J features to about 12, which were used in a naive Bayes classifier (R e1071). Using fastp at Q25 and MiXCR, TCRdb reprocessed the public reads and kept productive beta chains. Every CDR3 protein is listed once, alongside the most common genes and DNA of its rows. What appears here as the V and J calls and clone size reflects TCRdb's work, not the paper's. The sample data list some 400,000 distinct CDR3 sequences, and approximately 19% of these were observed just once. The leading ten clones occupy 3% to 4% of the sample.

This clonotype was recorded a few times. Its target antigen remains unknown. No per-base quality is available; no much larger clone lies one base away. The sequence came from a woman aged 18-29 years with Graves' hyperthyroidism. What was sequenced was blood.

The CDR3 in this case is CASSRSRYKYYEQYF. DNA sequence: TGCGCCAGCAGCCGGTCGAGATACAAATACTACGAGCAGTACTTC. Recombination joined TRBV4-1 with TRBJ2-7; confidence is insufficient to name the D gene. From the cysteine through the phenylalanine, the CDR3 covers 15 amino acids. Solely the CDR3 DNA is kept, with 45 bases framed from the first base. Between the V and J ends, shortened by 4 bases and 3 bases respectively, the junction contains 16 bases. CDR1 MGHRA and CDR2 YSYEKL were looked up in the germline V gene.